The entry below gives a single T cell receptor beta chain sequence along with its context. Its antigen is currently unknown. Collection of 8.5 to 10 milliliters of peripheral blood was performed for each donor. Primed by a sample-barcoded 5' primer and a J-beta primer mix, a second PCR proceeded for about 7 to 12 cycles. TCRdb reprocessed the 5' RACE reads with MiXCR, giving one entry per CDR3 protein. The sample holds 1,500,000 or so distinct CDR3 sequences; around 59% are singletons and the top ten take roughly 6.3%. The data derive from a study of blood T cells in healthy people across ages. Background on the study: In model experiments, template switching was able to capture about one barcoded beta molecule for every two T cells that were present. Study outcomes and limitations: CMV status of donors was unknown, possibly confounding expanded clonotype changes. A roughly linear age-dependent decrease characterized TCR beta diversity per million T cells.

V lost 3 bases to trimming and J lost 5 bases, with 10 bases between them. Germline values: CDR1 LNHNV, CDR2 YYDKDF (reference sequence). This CDR3 is 13 amino acids long. This receptor was obtained from a man aged 18 to 35 in good health. The gene calls are TRBV15 and TRBJ2-5; D gene unclear. The material sequenced was blood. CDR3 nucleotide sequence: TGTGCCACCAGCAGGGCCTTGAAGGAGACCCAGTACTTC. Its translation: CATSRALKETQYF. Variable domain in full (rest from reference TRBV15 and TRBJ2-5): DAMVIQNPRYQVTQFGKPVTLSCSQTLNHNVMYWYQQKSSQAPKLLFHYYDKDFNNEADTPDNFQSRRPNTSFCFLDIRSPGLGDTAMYLCATSRALKETQYFGPGTRLLVL.